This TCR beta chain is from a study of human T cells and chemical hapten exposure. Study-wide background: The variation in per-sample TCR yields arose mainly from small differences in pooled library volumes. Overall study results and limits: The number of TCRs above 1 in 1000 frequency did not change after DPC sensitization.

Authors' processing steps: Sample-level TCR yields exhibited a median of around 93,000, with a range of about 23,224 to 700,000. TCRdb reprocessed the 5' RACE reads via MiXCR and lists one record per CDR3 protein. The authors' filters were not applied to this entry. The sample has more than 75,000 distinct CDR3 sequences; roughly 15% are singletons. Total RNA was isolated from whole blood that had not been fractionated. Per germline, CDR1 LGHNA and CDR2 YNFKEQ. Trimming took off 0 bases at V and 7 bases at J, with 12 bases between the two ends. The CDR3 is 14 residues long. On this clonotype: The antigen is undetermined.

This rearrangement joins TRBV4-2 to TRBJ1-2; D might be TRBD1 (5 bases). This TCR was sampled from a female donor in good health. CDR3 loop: CASSQERGLAGYTF. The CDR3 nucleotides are TGTGCCAGCAGCCAAGAACGGGGCTTGGCTGGCTACACCTTC.